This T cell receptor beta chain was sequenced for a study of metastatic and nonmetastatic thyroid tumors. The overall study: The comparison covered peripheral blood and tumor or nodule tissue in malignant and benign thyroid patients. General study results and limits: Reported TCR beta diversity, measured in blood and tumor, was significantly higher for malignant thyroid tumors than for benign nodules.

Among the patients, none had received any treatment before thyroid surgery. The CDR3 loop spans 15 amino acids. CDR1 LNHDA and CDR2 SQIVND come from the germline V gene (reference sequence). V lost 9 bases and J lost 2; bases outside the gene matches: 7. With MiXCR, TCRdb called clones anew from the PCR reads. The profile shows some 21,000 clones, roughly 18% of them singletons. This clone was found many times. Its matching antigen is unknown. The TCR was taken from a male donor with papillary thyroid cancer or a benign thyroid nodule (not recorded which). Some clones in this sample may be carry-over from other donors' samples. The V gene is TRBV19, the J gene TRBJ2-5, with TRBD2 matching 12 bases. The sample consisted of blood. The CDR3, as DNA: TGTGCCAGCTCTAGCGGGAGGGCCTGGCAAGAGACCCAGTACTTC. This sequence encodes CASSSGRAWQETQYF.